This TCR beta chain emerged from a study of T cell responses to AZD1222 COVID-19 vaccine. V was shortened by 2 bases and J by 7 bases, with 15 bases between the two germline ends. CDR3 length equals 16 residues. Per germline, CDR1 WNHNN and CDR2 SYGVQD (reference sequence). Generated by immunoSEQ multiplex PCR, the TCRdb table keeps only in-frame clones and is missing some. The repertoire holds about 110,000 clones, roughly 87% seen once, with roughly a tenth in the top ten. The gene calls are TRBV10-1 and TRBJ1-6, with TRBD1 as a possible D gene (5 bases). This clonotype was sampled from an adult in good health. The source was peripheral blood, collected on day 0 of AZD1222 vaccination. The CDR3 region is CASSESQQAGNSPLHF. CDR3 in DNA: TGCGCCAGCAGTGAGAGTCAACAGGCAGGGAATTCACCCCTCCACTTT.